These 17 T cell receptor beta chains were all obtained from the same sample, sequenced in a study of CD8+CD57+ T cells in acquired aplastic anemia. Previously, flow cytometry had revealed CD8+CD57+ cell expansion in the patients chosen for sequencing. Genomic DNA was employed as the template in profiling TCR beta VDJ and CDR3. MiXCR, run by TCRdb on the reads, gives a single entry per CDR3 protein. Of under 200,000 distinct CDR3 sequences in the sample, roughly 50% were seen once. What was sequenced was sorted CD4+, CD8+, or CD8+CD57+ T cells (not recorded which) from PBMCs. These receptors were obtained from a human donor with aplastic anemia.

This clonotype was observed at least ten times. The CDR3 loop reads CASSLSGRYNEQFF. The CDR3 nucleotides are TGTGCCAGCAGCCTTAGCGGGAGGTACAATGAGCAGTTCTTC. The chain uses TRBV7-2 and TRBJ2-1; 10 bases agree with TRBD2. The CDR3 has 14 residues. After removal of 5 bases from V and 4 bases from J, the junction contained 2 bases not matched to a gene. CDR1 and CDR2 from the germline V gene are SGHTA and FQGNSA.

This clonotype has only a few counts. CDR3 loop: CASSVGRGNQPQHF. The CDR3 DNA sequence: TGTGCCAGTAGCGTGGGGAGAGGCAATCAGCCCCAGCATTTT. The chain joins TRBV19 to TRBJ1-5; D is uncertain. The V gene's germline CDR1 is LNHDA and CDR2 SQIVND (reference sequence). Between the trimmed V and J ends, which lost 6 bases and 2 bases, there was a span of 11 bases. The CDR3 contains 14 residues.

J is TRBJ1-1 and V is TRBV2; the D is unclear. The CDR3 extends over 13 amino acids. V lost 2 bases and J 1 base, leaving 5 bases between the germline ends. In germline, CDR1 is SNHLY, CDR2 FYNNEI. In nucleotides, the CDR3 is TGTGCCAGCAGTGAACGTAGGAACACTGAAGCTTTCTTT. Protein product: CASSERRNTEAFF.

The rearrangement uses TRBV19 and TRBJ1-4; D is unclear. The CDR3 loop spans 14 amino acids. Trimming took off 0 bases at V and 0 bases at J, with 2 bases between the two ends. Germline CDR1 and CDR2: LNHDA and SQIVND (reference sequence). CDR3 nucleotides: TGTGCCAGTAGTATAGATGCAACTAATGAAAAACTGTTTTTT. Amino acid sequence: CASSIDATNEKLFF.

This clonotype was recorded once. The genes are TRBV4-2 and TRBJ1-2; TRBD1 aligns across 8 bases. The germline CDR1 and CDR2 sequences are LGHNA and YNFKEQ. The CDR3 length is 17 residues. J gave up 0 bases and V 4 bases, and 10 bases lay outside the gene matches. This CDR3 is CASSLGPGGLANYGYTF. CDR3 nucleotides: TGTGCCAGCAGCCTTGGTCCAGGGGGCTTAGCTAACTATGGCTACACCTTC.

The chain uses TRBV7-9 and TRBJ2-5; D possibly corresponds to TRBD2 (5 bases). The CDR3 consists of 13 residues. CDR1 and CDR2 from the germline V gene are SEHNR and FQNEAQ (reference sequence). The V end was cut by 1 base, the J end by 3 bases, with 6 bases between. Written as DNA, the CDR3 is TGTGCCAGCAGCTTAGTGAGGGAAGAGACCCAGTACTTC. Translated, it gives CASSLVREETQYF.

The chain has TRBV24-1 and TRBJ1-2, with a tentative D call TRBD1 (6 bases). The ends were cut back, 0 bases at V and 7 bases at J, with 11 bases in the middle. There are 14 residues in the CDR3. Germline CDR1 and CDR2: KGHDR and SFDVKD. CDR3 residues: CATSDLTGMSGYTF. The CDR3 DNA is TGTGCCACCAGTGATTTGACAGGGATGAGTGGCTACACCTTC.

This clonotype was observed at least ten times. The J gene is TRBJ2-4, the V gene TRBV7-9; D gene unclear. The CDR3 runs 16 residues. With 0 bases removed from V and 0 bases from J, the gap between germline ends came to 9 bases. Germline CDR1 and CDR2: SEHNR and FQNEAQ (reference sequence). The CDR3 loop is CASSLAGNLAKNIQYF. The CDR3 nucleotides read TGTGCCAGCAGCTTAGCAGGGAATCTAGCCAAAAACATTCAGTACTTC.

The chain uses TRBV19 and TRBJ1-1; D is perhaps TRBD1 (5 bases). The V gene's germline CDR1 is LNHDA and CDR2 SQIVND (reference sequence). V was clipped by 5 bases and J by 4 bases, with 11 bases between them. The CDR3 consists of 13 residues. CDR3 residues: CASSPGAGTEAFF. CDR3 coding DNA: TGTGCCAGTAGTCCCGGGGCGGGCACTGAAGCTTTCTTT. Drawing the rest from reference TRBV19 and TRBJ1-1, the complete variable domain is DGGITQSPKYLFRKEGQNVTLSCEQNLNHDAMYWYRQDPGQGLRLIYYSQIVNDFQKGDIAEGYSVSREKKESFPLTVTSAQKNPTAFYLCASSPGAGTEAFFGQGTRLTVV.

This clonotype was observed at least ten times. The chain carries TRBV5-1 and TRBJ1-4; 8 positions match TRBD1. V was pared by 1 base and J by 5 bases, with 4 bases of the junction left unmatched. The CDR3 extends over 15 amino acids. Germline CDR1 is SGHRS and CDR2 is YFSETQ. This CDR3 reads CASSLMTGANEKLFF. The CDR3 nucleotides read TGCGCCAGCAGCTTGATGACAGGGGCGAATGAAAAACTGTTTTTT.

The CDR3 DNA sequence: TGTGCCAGCAGCTCCGGACTGAAACAGCCCCAGCATTTT. It is translated as CASSSGLKQPQHF. The chain recombines TRBV7-2 with TRBJ1-5; D remains ambiguous. Germline CDR1 SGHTA, CDR2 FQGNSA. The CDR3 spans 13 residues. The V end was cut by 4 bases, the J end by 7 bases, with 11 bases between.

This clonotype was counted between two and nine times. Possible read error: a much larger clone is one base away. This sequence joins TRBV5-1 and TRBJ2-7; 7 nucleotides agree with TRBD1. Germline CDR1 SGHRS, CDR2 YFSETQ. Unmatched junction bases numbered 6, after V lost 1 base and J lost 5 bases. The CDR3 runs 14 residues. CDR3 in DNA: TGCGCCAGCAGCTTGACAGGGGATCACCACGAGCAGTACGTC. It yields the protein CASSLTGDHHEQYV.

This chain's CDR3 is CASSPLAHGSGGELFF. The DNA for the CDR3 is TGCGCCAGCAGCCCCCTCGCTCATGGATCTGGCGGGGAGCTGTTTTTT. This chain joins TRBV4-1 and TRBJ2-2; D remains ambiguous. V lost 4 bases and J lost 7, with 19 bases in between. The germline CDR1 and CDR2 sequences are MGHRA and YSYEKL. This CDR3 spans 16 amino acids.

Of note for this clonotype: A much larger clone sits a single nucleotide away, making a read error possible. J is TRBJ1-3 and V is TRBV11-2, with D perhaps TRBD1 (5 bases). CDR3 length equals 16 residues. The germline V gene encodes CDR1 SGHAT and CDR2 FQNNGV. CDR3 in amino acids: CASSLDLTGDGSTIYF. The CDR3 DNA is TGTGCCAGCAGCTTAGACCTCACGGGGGACGGAAGCACCATATATTTT.

The J gene is TRBJ1-1, the V gene TRBV19; D gene ambiguous. V was clipped by 4 bases and J by 3 bases, with 15 bases between them. CDR3 length: 15 residues. CDR1 LNHDA and CDR2 SQIVND come from the germline V gene (reference sequence). The CDR3 region has the DNA TGTGCCAGTAGTACCGTCGTAGCGCTCGACACTGAAGCTTTCTTT. Amino acids: CASSTVVALDTEAFF.

In DNA form, the CDR3 reads TGCAGCGTTGAAAGGGTGGCAAAAGAGACCCAGTACTTC. It codes for CSVERVAKETQYF. The V call is TRBV29-1, the J call TRBJ2-5, with D unresolved. The CDR3 sequence is 13 residues long. The germline gives CDR1 SQVTM, CDR2 ANQGSEA. The germline V and J ends were trimmed by 2 bases and 3 bases, with 10 bases remaining between them.

The chain combines TRBV18 with TRBJ1-1; D is undetermined. V lost 0 bases and J 5 bases, leaving 10 bases between the germline ends. This CDR3 region has 14 residues. CDR1 is KGHSH and CDR2 is LQKENI in the germline V gene. CDR3 sequence reads: CASSPPSRRTEAFF. CDR3 nucleotide sequence: TGTGCCAGCTCACCACCGAGTAGGAGGACTGAAGCTTTCTTT.